This T cell receptor (beta chain) was sequenced in a study of T cells in Graves' hyperthyroidism and ophthalmopathy (dated by TCRdb to between 2018 and 2020). The study in broad terms: Peripheral blood samples were taken at initial diagnosis, before any treatment was given. To identify distinguishing TCR V-J signatures, a discovery cohort of 90 to 100 patients was used, comprising 40 to 45 with Graves' ophthalmopathy and around 57 with stable Graves' hyperthyroidism. An independent validation cohort of 18 to 20 hyperthyroidism patients and some 15 patients who later progressed to ophthalmopathy tested prospective prediction of ophthalmopathy. The 100 discovery patients were randomly divided into training and test sets at a 7:3 ratio. Thyroid tissue and blood T-cell repertoires from over 5 Graves' hyperthyroidism patients were also compared in the study. After blood sampling, hyperthyroidism patients were treated with methimazole at a starting dose of 30 mg daily, and ophthalmopathy patients were treated with high-dose intravenous methylprednisolone. TCR Vbeta CDR3 sequencing of 120 to 150 peripheral blood samples (under 45 ophthalmopathy, about 75 hyperthyroidism and roughly 17 progressor patients) is reported in the paper.

What the authors observed across the whole study: A model built on a 13 V-J signature distinguished ophthalmopathy from stable hyperthyroidism, reaching roughly 88% sensitivity and under 84% specificity in cross-validation and 80%/75% in testing. Sample size was not statistically predetermined, and investigators were not blinded to group allocation. During validation, the model predicted progression to ophthalmopathy a median of approximately 6 months ahead of onset, with almost 71% sensitivity and about 72% specificity. Blood samples also contained most of the expanded thyroid clonotypes (frequency above 0.001), which suggests that blood repertoires may reflect thyroid immune responses.

The sample holds many counts of this clonotype. What antigen it recognizes has not been identified. Base qualities are not provided; no much larger clone lies one nucleotide away. The TCR beta CDR3 regions were amplified from the RNA transcripts. The TCR CDR3 was subjected to a first round of RT-PCR using the HTBI primer set and the Qiagen OneStep RT-PCR kit. The libraries were constructed in a second round of multiplex PCR and then size-selected and purified. Sequencing of the libraries was done on an Illumina HiSeq2000 using paired-end 100 bp reads. For the original study's pipeline: SOAPnuke was used to process the raw data, throwing out any read that contained adapters or uncalled bases, had a mean Phred below 15, or lacked an exact constant-primer or identifier match. COPE v1.2.5 was used to merge the high-quality paired reads, and each unique nucleotide sequence was defined as a clonotype. Clonotypes were aligned to IMGT TRBV, TRBD and TRBJ reference segments using MiTCR v1.1. Only V-J combinations with frequency above 0.0001, covering 99% to 99.2% of repertoires, were analysed. The TCS score was defined as the ratio of F50 (clonal expansion) to E x V (chaos), calculated using BLOSUM62-based TCRdist between CDR3 peptides within each V-J. Welch's t-statistics and random forest reduced around 550 V-J features to about 13, which were used in a naive Bayes classifier (R e1071). TCRdb itself trimmed the public reads at Q25 with fastp, ran MiXCR and retained productive beta chains. When rows share a CDR3 protein, they turn into one entry using the most common DNA and genes. TCRdb's processing, not the authors' own work, is the source of the V and J calls. The sample yields 250,000 to 300,000 distinct CDR3 sequences; approximately 17% were counted once. The leading ten clones occupy over 45% of the sample.

Relative to germline, V is 5 bases shorter and J is 4 bases shorter, with 14 bases between their ends. From its cysteine to its phenylalanine, the CDR3 spans 14 amino acids. Just CDR3 DNA is preserved here, 42 bases in frame from base 1. The germline V gene encodes CDR1 ENHRY and CDR2 SYGVKD. Moderately to severely active disease, a Clinical Activity Score of at least 3, a NOSPECS grade of at least 4, and a duration under 3 months were present in ophthalmopathy patients. Patients with uncontrolled infections, other autoimmune diseases, pregnancy or lactation were excluded. Diagnoses were based on clinical symptoms, serum thyroxine and TRAb, thyroid ultrasound and orbital computed tomography. PBMCs were isolated from approximately 10 ml of fresh peripheral blood by Ficoll-Paque density gradient centrifugation. Trizol reagent was used to extract total RNA, and RNA quality was then checked on an Agilent 2100 Bioanalyzer.

Sequences were obtained from blood. The chain links TRBV10-3 with TRBJ2-5, with a tentative D gene TRBD1 over 5 matching bases. This clonotype was obtained from a woman in her fifties or sixties with Graves' ophthalmopathy. The CDR3 region has the sequence CAISPNQGRETQYF. The DNA is as follows: TGTGCCATCAGTCCAAACCAGGGTCGAGAGACCCAGTACTTC.